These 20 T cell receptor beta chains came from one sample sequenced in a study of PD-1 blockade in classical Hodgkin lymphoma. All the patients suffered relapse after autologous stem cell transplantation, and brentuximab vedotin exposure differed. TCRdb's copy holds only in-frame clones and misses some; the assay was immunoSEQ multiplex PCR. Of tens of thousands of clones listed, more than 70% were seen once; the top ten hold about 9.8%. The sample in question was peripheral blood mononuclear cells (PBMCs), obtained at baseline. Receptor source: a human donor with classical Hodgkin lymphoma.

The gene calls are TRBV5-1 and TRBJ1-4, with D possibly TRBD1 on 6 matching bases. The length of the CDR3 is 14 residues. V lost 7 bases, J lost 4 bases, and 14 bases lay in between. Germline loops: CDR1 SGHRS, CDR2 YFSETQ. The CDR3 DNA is TGCGCCAGCGGGACATGGGGGCTTAATGAAAAACTGTTTTTT. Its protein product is CASGTWGLNEKLFF.

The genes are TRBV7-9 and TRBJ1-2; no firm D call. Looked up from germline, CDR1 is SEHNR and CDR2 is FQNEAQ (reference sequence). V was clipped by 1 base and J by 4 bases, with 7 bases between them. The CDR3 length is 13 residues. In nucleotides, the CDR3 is TGTGCCAGCAGCTTAGAATTCCTCTATGGCTACACCTTC. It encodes CASSLEFLYGYTF.

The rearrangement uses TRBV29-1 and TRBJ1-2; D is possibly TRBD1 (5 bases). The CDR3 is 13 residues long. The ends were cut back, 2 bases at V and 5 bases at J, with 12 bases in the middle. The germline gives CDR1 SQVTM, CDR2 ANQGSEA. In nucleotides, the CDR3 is TGCAGCGTTGAATATCAGGGCGGGTATGGCTACACCTTC. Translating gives CSVEYQGGYGYTF.

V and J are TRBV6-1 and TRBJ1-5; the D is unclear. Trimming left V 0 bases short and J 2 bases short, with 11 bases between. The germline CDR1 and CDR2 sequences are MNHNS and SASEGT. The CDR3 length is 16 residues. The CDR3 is CASSEATGVGNQPQHF. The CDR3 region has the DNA TGTGCCAGCAGTGAAGCAACCGGGGTAGGCAATCAGCCCCAGCATTTT.

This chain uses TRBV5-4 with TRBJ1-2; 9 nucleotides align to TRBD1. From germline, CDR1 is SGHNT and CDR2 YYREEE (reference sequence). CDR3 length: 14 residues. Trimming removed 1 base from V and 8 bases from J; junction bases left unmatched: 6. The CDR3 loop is CASSLRDRDFGYTF. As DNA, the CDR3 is TGTGCCAGCAGCTTGAGGGACAGGGACTTCGGCTACACCTTC. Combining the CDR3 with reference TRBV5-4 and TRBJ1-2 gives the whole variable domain ETGVTQSPTHLIKTRGQQVTLRCSSQSGHNTVSWYQQALGQGPQFIFQYYREEENGRGNFPPRFSGLQFPNYSSELNVNALELDDSALYLCASSLRDRDFGYTFGSGTRLTVV.

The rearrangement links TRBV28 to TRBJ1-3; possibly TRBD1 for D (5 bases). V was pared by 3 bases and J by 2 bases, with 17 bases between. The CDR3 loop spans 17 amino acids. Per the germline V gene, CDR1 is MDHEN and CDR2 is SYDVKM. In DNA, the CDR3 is TGTGCCAGCAGTTTGTTCATGACAGCTAGAACTGGAAACACCATATATTTT. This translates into CASSLFMTARTGNTIYF. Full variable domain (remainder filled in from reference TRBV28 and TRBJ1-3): DVKVTQSSRYLVKRTGEKVFLECVQDMDHENMFWYRQDPGLGLRLIYFSYDVKMKEKGDIPEGYSVSREKKERFSLILESASTNQTSMYLCASSLFMTARTGNTIYFGEGSWLTVV.

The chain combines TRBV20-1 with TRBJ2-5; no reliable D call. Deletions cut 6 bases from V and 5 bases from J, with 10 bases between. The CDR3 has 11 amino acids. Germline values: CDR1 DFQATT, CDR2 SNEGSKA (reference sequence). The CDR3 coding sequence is TGCAGTGCCACCTGGGTCGAGACCCAGTACTTC. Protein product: CSATWVETQYF.

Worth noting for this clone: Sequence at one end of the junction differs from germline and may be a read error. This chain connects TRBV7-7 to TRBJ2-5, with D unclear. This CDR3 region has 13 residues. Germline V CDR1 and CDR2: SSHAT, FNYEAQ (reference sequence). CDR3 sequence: CASSLGYQETQYF. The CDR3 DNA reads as TGTGCTAGCAGCCTGGGCTACCAAGAGACCCAGTACTTC.

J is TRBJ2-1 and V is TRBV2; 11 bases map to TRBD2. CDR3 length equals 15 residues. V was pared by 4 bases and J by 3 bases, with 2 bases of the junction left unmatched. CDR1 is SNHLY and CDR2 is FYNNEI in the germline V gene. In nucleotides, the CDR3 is TGTGCCAGCAGTGCAGGGACTAGCGGCTACAATGAGCAGTTCTTC. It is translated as CASSAGTSGYNEQFF.

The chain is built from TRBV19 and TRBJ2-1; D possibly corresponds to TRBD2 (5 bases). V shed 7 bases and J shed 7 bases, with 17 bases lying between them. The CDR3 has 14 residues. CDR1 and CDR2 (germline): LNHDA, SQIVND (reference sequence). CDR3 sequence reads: CASTGSTTWNEQFF. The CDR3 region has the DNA TGTGCCAGTACGGGATCCACGACCTGGAATGAGCAGTTCTTC.

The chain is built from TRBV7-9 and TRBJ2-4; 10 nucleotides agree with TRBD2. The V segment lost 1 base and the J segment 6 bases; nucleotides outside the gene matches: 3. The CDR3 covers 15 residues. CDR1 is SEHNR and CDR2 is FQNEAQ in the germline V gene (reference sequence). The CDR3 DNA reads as TGTGCCAGCAGCTTAGGGAGCGGGAGGGGAAACATTCAGTACTTC. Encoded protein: CASSLGSGRGNIQYF.

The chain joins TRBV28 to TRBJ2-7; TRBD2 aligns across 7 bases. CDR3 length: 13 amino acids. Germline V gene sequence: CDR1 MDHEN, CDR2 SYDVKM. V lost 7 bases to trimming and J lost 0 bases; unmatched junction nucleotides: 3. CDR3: CASIREDSYEQYF. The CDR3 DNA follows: TGTGCCAGCATTCGGGAGGACTCCTACGAGCAGTACTTC.

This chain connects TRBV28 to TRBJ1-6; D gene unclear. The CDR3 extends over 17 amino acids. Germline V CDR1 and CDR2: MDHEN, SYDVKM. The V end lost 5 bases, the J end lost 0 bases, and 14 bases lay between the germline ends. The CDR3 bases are TGTGCCAGCAGTCTCGCGGGGTGGGACTCCTATAATTCACCCCTCCACTTT. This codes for CASSLAGWDSYNSPLHF.

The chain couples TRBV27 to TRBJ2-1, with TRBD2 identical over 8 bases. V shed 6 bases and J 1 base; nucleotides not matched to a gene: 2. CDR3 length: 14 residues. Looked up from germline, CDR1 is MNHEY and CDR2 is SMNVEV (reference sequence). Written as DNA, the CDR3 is TGTGCCAGCAGGACGGGGGGGTCCTACAATGAGCAGTTCTTC. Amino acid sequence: CASRTGGSYNEQFF.

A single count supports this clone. CDR3 sequence reads: CASSRRNGGPRETQYF. The CDR3 nucleotides are TGTGCCAGCAGCAGACGAAACGGGGGGCCCCGAGAGACCCAGTACTTC. This chain joins TRBV9 and TRBJ2-5; D is perhaps TRBD2 (7 bases). CDR1 and CDR2 from the germline V gene are SGDLS and YYNGEE. The CDR3 loop spans 16 amino acids. Trimming left V 4 bases short and J 4 bases short, with 20 bases between.

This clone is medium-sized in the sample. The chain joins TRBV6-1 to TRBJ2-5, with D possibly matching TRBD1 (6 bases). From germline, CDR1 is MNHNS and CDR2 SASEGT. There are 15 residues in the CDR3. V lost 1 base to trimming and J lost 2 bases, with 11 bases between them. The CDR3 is CASSEETGRQETQYF. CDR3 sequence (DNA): TGTGCCAGCAGTGAAGAAACAGGGCGACAAGAGACCCAGTACTTC.

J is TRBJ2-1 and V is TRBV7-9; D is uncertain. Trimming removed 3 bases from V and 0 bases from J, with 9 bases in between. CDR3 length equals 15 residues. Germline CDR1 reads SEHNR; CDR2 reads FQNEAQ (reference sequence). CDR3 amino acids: CASSFEFSSYNEQFF. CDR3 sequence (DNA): TGTGCCAGCAGCTTCGAATTCAGCTCCTACAATGAGCAGTTCTTC.

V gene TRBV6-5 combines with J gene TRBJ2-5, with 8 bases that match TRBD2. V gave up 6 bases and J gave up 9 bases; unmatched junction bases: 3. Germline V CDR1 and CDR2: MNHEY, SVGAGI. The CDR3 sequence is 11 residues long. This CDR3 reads CASSSGGAQYF. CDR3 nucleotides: TGTGCCAGCAGCTCCGGGGGGGCCCAGTACTTC.

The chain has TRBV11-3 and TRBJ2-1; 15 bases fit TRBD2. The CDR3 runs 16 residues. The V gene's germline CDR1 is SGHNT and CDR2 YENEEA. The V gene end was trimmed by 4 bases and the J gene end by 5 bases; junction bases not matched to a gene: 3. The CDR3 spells CASSSGTSGGNNEQFF. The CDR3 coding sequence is TGTGCCAGCAGCTCCGGGACTAGCGGGGGGAACAATGAGCAGTTCTTC.

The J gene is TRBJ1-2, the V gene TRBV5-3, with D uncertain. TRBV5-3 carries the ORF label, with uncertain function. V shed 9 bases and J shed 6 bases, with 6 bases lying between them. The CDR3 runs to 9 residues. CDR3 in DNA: TGTGCCACCTGGGATGGCTACACCTTC. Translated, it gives CATWDGYTF.